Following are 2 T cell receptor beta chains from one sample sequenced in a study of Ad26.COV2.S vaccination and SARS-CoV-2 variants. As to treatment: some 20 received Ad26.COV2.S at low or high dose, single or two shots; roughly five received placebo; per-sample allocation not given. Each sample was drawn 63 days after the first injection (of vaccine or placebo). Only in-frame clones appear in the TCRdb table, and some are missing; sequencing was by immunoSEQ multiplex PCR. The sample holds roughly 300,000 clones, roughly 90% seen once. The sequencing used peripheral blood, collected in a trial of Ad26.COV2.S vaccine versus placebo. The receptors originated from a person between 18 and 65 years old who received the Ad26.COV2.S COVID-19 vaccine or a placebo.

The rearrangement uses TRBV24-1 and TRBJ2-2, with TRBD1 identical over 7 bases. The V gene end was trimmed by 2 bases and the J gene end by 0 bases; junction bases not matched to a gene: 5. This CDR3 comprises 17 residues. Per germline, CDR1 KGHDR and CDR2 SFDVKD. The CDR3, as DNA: TGTGCCACCAGTGATTGGAGGCAGGGGGCGAACACCGGGGAGCTGTTTTTT. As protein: CATSDWRQGANTGELFF.

The CDR3 region has the DNA TGCAGTGCTGGTGGCAGGACCAATGAAAAACTGTTTTTT. Residues: CSAGGRTNEKLFF. V and J are TRBV20-1 and TRBJ1-4, with D unclear. Germline V gene data show CDR1 as DFQATT and CDR2 as SNEGSKA (reference sequence). The CDR3 runs to 13 residues. Trimming took 5 bases from V and 5 from J, leaving 12 bases between them.